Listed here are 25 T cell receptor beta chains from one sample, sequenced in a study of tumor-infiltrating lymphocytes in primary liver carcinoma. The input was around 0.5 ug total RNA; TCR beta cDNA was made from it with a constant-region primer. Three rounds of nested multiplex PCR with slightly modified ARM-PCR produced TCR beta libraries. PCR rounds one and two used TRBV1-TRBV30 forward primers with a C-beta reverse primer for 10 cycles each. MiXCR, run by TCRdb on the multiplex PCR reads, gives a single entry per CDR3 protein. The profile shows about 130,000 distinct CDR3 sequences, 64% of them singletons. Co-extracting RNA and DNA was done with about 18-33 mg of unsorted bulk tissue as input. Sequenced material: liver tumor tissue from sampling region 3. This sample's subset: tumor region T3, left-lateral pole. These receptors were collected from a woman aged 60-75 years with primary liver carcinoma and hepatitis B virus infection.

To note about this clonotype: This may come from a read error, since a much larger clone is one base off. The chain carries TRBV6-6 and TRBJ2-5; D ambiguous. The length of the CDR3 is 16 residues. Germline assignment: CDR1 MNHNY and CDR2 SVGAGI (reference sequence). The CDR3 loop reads CAGSTRPGSTTATQYF. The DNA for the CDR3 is TGTGCCGGCAGTACGCGGCCTGGGTCCACAACTGCGACCCAGTACTTC.

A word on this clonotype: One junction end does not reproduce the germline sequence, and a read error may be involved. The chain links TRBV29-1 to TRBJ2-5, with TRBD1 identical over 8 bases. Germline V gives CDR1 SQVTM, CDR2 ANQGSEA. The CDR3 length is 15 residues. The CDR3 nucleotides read TGCAGCATTGAAGGGTGGACAGGGAAACAAGAGACCCAGTACTTC. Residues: CSIEGWTGKQETQYF.

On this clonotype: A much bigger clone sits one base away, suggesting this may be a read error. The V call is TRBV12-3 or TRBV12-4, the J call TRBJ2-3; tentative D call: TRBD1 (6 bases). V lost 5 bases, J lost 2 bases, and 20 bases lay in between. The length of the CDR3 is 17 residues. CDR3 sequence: CASSPRPRTVDTDTQYF. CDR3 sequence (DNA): TGTGCCAGCAGTCCGCGCCCCCGGACAGTGGACACAGATACGCAGTATTTT.

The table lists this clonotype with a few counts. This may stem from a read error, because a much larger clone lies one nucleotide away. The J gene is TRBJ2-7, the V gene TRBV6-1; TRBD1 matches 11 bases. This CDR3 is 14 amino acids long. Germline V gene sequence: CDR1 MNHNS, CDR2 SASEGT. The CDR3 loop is CVSSTGTGGGEQYF. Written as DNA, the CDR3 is TGTGTCAGCAGCACAGGGACAGGGGGAGGCGAGCAGTACTTC.

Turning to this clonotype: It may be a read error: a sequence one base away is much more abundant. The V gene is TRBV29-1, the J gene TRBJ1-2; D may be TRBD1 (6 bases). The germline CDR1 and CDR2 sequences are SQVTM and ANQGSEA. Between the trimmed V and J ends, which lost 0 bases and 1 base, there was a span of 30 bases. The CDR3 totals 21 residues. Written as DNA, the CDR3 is TGCAGCGTTGAAGAGCGATTCGGGGGCGCGGGGGGTTCCCACCTTAACTATGGCTACACCTTC. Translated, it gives CSVEERFGGAGGSHLNYGYTF.

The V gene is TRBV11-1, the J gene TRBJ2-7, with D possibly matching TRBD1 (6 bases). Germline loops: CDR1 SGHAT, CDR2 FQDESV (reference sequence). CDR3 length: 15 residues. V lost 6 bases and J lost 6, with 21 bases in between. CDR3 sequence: CASSSRTAGPREQYF. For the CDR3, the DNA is TGTGCCAGCAGTTCTCGGACAGCAGGACCACGCGAGCAGTACTTC.

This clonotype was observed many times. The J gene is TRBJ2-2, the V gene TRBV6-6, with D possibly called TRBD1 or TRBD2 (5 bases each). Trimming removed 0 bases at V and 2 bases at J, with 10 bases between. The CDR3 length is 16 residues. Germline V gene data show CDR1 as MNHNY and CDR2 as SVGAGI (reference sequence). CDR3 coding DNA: TGTGCCAGCAGTTACTCGAGGGACGGCAACACCGGGGAGCTGTTTTTT. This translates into CASSYSRDGNTGELFF.

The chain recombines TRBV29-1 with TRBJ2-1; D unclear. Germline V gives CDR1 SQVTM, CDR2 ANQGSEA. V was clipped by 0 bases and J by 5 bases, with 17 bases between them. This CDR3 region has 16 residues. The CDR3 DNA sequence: TGCAGCGTTGAAGATTGGGTTAACGGGCTTAACAATGAGCAGTTCTTC. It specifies CSVEDWVNGLNNEQFF.

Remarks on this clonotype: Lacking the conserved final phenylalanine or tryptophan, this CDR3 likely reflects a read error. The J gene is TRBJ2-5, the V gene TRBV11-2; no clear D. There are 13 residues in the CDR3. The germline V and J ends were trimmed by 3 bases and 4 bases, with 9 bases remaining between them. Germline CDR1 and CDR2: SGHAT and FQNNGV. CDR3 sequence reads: CASSFGARETQYL. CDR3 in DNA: TGTGCCAGCAGCTTCGGAGCGCGAGAGACCCAGTACCTC.

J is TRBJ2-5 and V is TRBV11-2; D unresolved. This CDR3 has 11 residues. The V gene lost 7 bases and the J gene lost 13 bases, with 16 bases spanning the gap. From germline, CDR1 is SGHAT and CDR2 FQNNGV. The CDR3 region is CASKNTETWYF. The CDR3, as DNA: TGTGCCAGCAAGAATACAGAGACCTGGTACTTC.

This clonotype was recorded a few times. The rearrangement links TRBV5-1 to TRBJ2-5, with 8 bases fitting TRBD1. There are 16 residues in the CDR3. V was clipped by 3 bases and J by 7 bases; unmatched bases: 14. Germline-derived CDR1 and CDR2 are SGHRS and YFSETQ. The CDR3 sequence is CASSSSGTGEFGTQYF. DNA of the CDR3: TGCGCCAGCAGCTCGTCCGGGACAGGAGAGTTTGGGACCCAGTACTTC.

The chain's CDR3 is CASFSGSDYEQYF. In DNA, the CDR3 is TGTGCCAGCTTTAGCGGGAGTGACTACGAGCAGTACTTC. The gene calls are TRBV28 and TRBJ2-7; 9 positions match TRBD2. This CDR3 is 13 amino acids long. J was trimmed by 3 bases and V by 8 bases; bases with no gene match: 5. The germline gives CDR1 MDHEN, CDR2 SYDVKM.

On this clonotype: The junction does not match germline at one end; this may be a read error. The CDR3 DNA follows: TGTGCCAGCAGCCTAGAGCAGTGGAGGGCTGAAACTTTCTTT. As protein: CASSLEQWRAETFF. V and J are TRBV11-2 and TRBJ1-1; D gene ambiguous. CDR3 length: 14 residues. Germline V gene lookup returns CDR1 SGHAT and CDR2 FQNNGV.

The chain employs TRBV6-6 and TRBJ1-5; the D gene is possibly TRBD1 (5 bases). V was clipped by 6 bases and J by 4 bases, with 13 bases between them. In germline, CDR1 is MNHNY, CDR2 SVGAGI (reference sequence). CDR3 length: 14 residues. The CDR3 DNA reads TGTGCCAGCAGGGCTTGGACACGGAATCAGCCCCAGCATTTT. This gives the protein CASRAWTRNQPQHF.

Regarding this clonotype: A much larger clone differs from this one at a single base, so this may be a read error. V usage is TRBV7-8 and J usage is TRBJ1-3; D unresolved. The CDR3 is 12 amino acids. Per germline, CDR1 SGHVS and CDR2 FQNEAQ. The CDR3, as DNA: TGTGCCAGCAGCTTAATGGGAAACACCGTATATTTT. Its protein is CASSLMGNTVYF.

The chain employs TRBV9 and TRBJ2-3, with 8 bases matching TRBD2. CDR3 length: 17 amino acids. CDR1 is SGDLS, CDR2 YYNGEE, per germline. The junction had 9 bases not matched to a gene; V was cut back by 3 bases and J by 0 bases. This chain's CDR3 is CASSAEGAGASTDTQYF. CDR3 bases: TGTGCCAGCAGCGCGGAGGGAGCGGGAGCGAGCACAGATACGCAGTATTTT.

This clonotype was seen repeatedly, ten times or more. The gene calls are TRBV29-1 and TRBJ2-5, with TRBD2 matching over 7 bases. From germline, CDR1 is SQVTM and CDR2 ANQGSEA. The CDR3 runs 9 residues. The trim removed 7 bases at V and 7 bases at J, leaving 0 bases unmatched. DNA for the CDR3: TGCAGCGGGGGGGGGACCCAGTACTTC. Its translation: CSGGGTQYF.

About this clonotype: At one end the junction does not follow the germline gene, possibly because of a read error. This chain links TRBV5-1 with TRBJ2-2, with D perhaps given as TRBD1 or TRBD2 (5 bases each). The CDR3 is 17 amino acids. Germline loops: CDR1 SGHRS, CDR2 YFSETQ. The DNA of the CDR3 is TGCGCCAGCAGCTTGGCCGTGGCGGGTACGAACACCGGGGACCTGTTTTTT. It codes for CASSLAVAGTNTGDLFF.

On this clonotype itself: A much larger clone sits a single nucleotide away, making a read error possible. CDR3 bases: TGCACCAGCAGTCGGGGCACATATGGCTACACCTTC. Its translation: CTSSRGTYGYTF. This sequence joins TRBV10-2 and TRBJ1-2; D might be TRBD1 (5 bases). CDR1 is WSHSY, CDR2 SAAADI, per germline. The CDR3 has 12 residues.

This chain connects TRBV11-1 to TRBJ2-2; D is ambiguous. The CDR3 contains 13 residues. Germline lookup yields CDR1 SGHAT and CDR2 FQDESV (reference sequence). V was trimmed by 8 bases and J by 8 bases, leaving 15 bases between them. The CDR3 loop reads CASQGKGTGELFF. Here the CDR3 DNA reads TGTGCCAGCCAAGGGAAAGGTACTGGGGAGCTGTTTTTT.

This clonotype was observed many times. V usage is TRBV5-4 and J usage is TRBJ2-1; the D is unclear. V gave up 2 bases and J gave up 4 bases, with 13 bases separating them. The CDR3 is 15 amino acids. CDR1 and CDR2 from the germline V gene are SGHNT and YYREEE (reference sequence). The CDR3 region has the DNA TGTGCCAGCAGCTTAGGCGGCAACCTATACAATGAGCAGTTCTTC. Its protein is CASSLGGNLYNEQFF.

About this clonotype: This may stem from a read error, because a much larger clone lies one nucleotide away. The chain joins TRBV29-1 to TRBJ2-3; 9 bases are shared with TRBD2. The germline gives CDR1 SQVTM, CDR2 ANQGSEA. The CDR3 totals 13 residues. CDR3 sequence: CRVEAGGEDTQYF. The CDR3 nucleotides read TGCAGGGTTGAGGCGGGAGGGGAAGATACGCAGTATTTT.

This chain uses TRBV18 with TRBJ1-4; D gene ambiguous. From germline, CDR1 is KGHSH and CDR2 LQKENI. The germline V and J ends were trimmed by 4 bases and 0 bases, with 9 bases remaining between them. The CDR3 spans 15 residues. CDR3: CASSQDTTTNEKLFF. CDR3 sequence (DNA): TGTGCCAGCTCACAAGACACGACAACTAATGAAAAACTGTTTTTT.

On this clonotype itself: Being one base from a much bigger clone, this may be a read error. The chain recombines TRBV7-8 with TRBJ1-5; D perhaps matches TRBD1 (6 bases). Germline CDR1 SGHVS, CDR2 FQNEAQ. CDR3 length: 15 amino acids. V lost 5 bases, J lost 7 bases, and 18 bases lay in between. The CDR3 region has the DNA TGTGCCAGCAGCCGCGCGTACAGGGCGGACCAGCCCCAGCATTTT. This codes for CASSRAYRADQPQHF.

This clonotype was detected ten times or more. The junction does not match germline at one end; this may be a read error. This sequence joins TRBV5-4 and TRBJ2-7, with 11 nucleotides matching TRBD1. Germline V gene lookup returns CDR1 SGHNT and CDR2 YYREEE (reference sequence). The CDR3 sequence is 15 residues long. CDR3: CASRFGQGADYEQYF. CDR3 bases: TGTGCCAGCCGCTTCGGACAGGGGGCTGACTACGAGCAGTACTTC.